The source of this T cell receptor beta chain is a study of blood T cell repertoires in COVID-19. Study at large: Sites across the United States, Italy and Spain contributed samples from acute and convalescent COVID-19. In each case, the material was cDNA or gDNA derived from T cells, B-cell-depleted T cells, or PBMCs.

The CDR3 has 17 amino acids. Germline CDR1 reads SGHTA; CDR2 reads FQGTGA. V shed 2 bases, J shed 7 bases, and the junction held 14 bases outside the gene matches. Assay used: immunoSEQ multiplex PCR; TCRdb lists only in-frame clones, some missing. The sample lists 130,000 to 150,000 clones, over 80% seen once, with approximately 0.95% in the top ten. This clone has just a few counts. The chain joins TRBV7-3 to TRBJ1-5; 7 nucleotides line up with TRBD1. The source material was peripheral blood. The TCR was taken from a woman aged 50 to 60 with acute or convalescent COVID-19. DNA of the CDR3: TGTGCCAGCAGCTTAGGGTTGGGATACAGGGACAGACAGCCCCAGCATTTT. Its protein product is CASSLGLGYRDRQPQHF.